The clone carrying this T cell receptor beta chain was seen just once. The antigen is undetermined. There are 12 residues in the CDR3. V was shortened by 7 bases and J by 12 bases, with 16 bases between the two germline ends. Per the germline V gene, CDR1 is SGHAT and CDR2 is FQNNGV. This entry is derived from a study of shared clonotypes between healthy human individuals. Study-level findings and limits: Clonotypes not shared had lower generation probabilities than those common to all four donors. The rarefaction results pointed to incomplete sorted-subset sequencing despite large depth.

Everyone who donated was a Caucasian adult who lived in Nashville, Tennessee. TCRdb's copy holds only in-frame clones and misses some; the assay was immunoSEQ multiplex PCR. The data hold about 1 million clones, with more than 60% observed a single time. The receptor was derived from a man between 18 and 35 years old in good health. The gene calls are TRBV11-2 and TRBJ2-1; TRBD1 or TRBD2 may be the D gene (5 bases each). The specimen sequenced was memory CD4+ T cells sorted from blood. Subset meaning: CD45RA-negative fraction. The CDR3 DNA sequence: TGTGCCAGCACGTCGAGGGGCGGCGCGCAGTTCTTC. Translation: CASTSRGGAQFF. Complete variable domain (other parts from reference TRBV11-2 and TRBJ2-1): EAGVAQSPRYKIIEKRQSVAFWCNPISGHATLYWYQQILGQGPKLLIQFQNNGVVDDSQLPKDRFSAERLKGVDSTLKIQPAKLEDSAVYLCASTSRGGAQFFGPGTRLTVL.